These 25 T cell receptor beta chains were sequenced from one sample in a study of cytomegalovirus exposure and HLA in healthy donors. Profiled with immunoSEQ multiplex PCR; TCRdb holds only in-frame clones, not every one. The table includes more than 85,000 clones, around 86% detected once. The sample was PBMCs. Receptors originate from a woman aged 18-35 years in good health and CMV-seropositive.

The V call is TRBV27, the J call TRBJ2-7; 14 bases are a match to TRBD2. In germline, CDR1 is MNHEY, CDR2 SMNVEV (reference sequence). This CDR3 contains 17 residues. The V and J ends lost 0 bases and 3 bases, in that order; junction bases with no gene match: 4. This CDR3 is CASSLSGLAGVGYEQYF. The CDR3 DNA sequence: TGTGCCAGCAGTTTATCGGGACTAGCGGGAGTAGGCTACGAGCAGTACTTC.

This clone was counted a few times. V usage is TRBV10-3 and J usage is TRBJ2-7; D gene unclear. V lost 3 bases, J lost 6 bases, and 6 bases lay in between. The CDR3 is made up of 11 amino acids. Germline V CDR1 and CDR2: ENHRY, SYGVKD. The CDR3 bases are TGTGCCATCAGTGACCCCGTCGAGCAGTACTTC. This translates into CAISDPVEQYF.

This clone was counted a single time. This CDR3 reads CSVGPSDRGRTEAKNIQYF. CDR3 nucleotides: TGCAGCGTTGGACCCTCGGACAGGGGTCGAACAGAAGCCAAAAACATTCAGTACTTC. The chain carries TRBV29-1 and TRBJ2-4; 9 bases agree with TRBD1. Trimming took 4 bases from V and 0 from J; bases not matched to a gene: 16. This CDR3 has 19 amino acids. Per the germline V gene, CDR1 is SQVTM and CDR2 is ANQGSEA.

The chain carries TRBV30 and TRBJ2-3; 7 bases map to TRBD2. With V trimmed by 5 bases and J by 2 bases, 13 bases remained unmatched. Germline V CDR1 and CDR2: GTSNPN, SVGIG (reference sequence). This CDR3 has 16 residues. The CDR3 region is CAWVGPGAGATDTQYF. The CDR3 nucleotides are TGTGCCTGGGTTGGCCCCGGCGCGGGAGCCACAGATACGCAGTATTTT.

The chain combines TRBV6-1 with TRBJ2-5, with a tentative D call TRBD1 (6 bases). The V and J ends lost 4 bases and 1 base respectively, with 16 bases between them. The CDR3 contains 16 residues. Germline lookup yields CDR1 MNHNS and CDR2 SASEGT. Written as DNA, the CDR3 is TGTGCCAGCAGTGTGAGTACAGGGAGCAGCCAAGAGACCCAGTACTTC. This codes for CASSVSTGSSQETQYF.

This clone was found a few times. The chain combines TRBV30 with TRBJ1-5, with D hard to call. Trimming took off 4 bases at V and 2 bases at J, with 9 bases between the two ends. The CDR3 sequence is 13 residues long. Germline values: CDR1 GTSNPN, CDR2 SVGIG (reference sequence). The CDR3 nucleotides are TGTGCCTGGAACGGTACCCGCAATCAGCCCCAGCATTTT. It yields the protein CAWNGTRNQPQHF. The complete variable domain, with remaining parts taken from reference TRBV30 and TRBJ1-5, reads SQTIHQWPATLVQPVGSPLSLECTVEGTSNPNLYWYRQAAGRGLQLLFYSVGIGQISSEVPQNLSASRPQDRQFILSSKKLLLSDSGFYLCAWNGTRNQPQHFGDGTRLSIL.

The V call is TRBV11-2, the J call TRBJ2-5, with D possibly matching TRBD2 (6 bases). Germline loops: CDR1 SGHAT, CDR2 FQNNGV. The CDR3 is 15 amino acids. Trimming stripped 2 bases from V and 10 bases from J, with 20 bases between. The CDR3 spells CASSLYTLGLRGQYF. The CDR3 DNA sequence: TGTGCCAGCAGCTTATATACACTCGGATTGCGGGGCCAGTACTTC.

The V and J genes are TRBV7-9 and TRBJ2-6; D ambiguous. Germline V CDR1 and CDR2: SEHNR, FQNEAQ (reference sequence). CDR3 size: 14 residues. Trimming cost V 4 bases and J 0 bases, with 4 bases left between them. The CDR3 DNA is TGTGCCAGCAGCTCCCACTCTGGGGCCAACGTCCTGACTTTC. Its translation: CASSSHSGANVLTF.

The J gene is TRBJ2-5, the V gene TRBV6-5; TRBD2 agrees at 8 bases. Losses at the gene ends were 6 bases for V and 2 bases for J; bases not matched to a gene: 5. This CDR3 is 14 amino acids long. Germline-derived CDR1 and CDR2 are MNHEY and SVGAGI. CDR3 region: CASSHGGEQETQYF. As DNA, the CDR3 is TGTGCCAGCAGCCACGGGGGGGAACAAGAGACCCAGTACTTC.

The CDR3 region is CASSYSIPNTQYF. In DNA form, the CDR3 reads TGTGCCAGCAGTTACTCGATCCCTAATACGCAGTATTTT. This chain connects TRBV6-6 to TRBJ2-3; D is unresolved. Trimming removed 0 bases at V and 7 bases at J, with 8 bases between. CDR3 length: 13 amino acids. The germline CDR1 and CDR2 sequences are MNHNY and SVGAGI (reference sequence).

J is TRBJ1-1 and V is TRBV27, with 10 bases matching TRBD1. Germline loops: CDR1 MNHEY, CDR2 SMNVEV (reference sequence). The CDR3 loop spans 17 amino acids. The V gene end was trimmed by 4 bases and the J gene end by 0 bases; junction bases not matched to a gene: 8. The CDR3 nucleotides read TGTGCCAGCAGTTCCCGGACAGGGGGTCAAATGAACACTGAAGCTTTCTTT. Translated, it gives CASSSRTGGQMNTEAFF.

The chain is built from TRBV28 and TRBJ2-3; TRBD1 matches at 7 bases. This CDR3 is built from 15 residues. V lost 5 bases, J lost 6 bases, and 11 bases stayed unmatched. Germline V lookup: CDR1 MDHEN, CDR2 SYDVKM. The CDR3 DNA is TGTGCCAGCAGTCCCCGCAGGGGGATGTGGGATACGCAGTATTTT. Its translation: CASSPRRGMWDTQYF.

The sample holds one count of this clone. V gene TRBV19 combines with J gene TRBJ2-7, with 7 bases aligning to TRBD1. The V segment lost 7 bases and the J segment 6 bases; nucleotides outside the gene matches: 9. CDR3 length equals 13 residues. The germline CDR1 and CDR2 sequences are LNHDA and SQIVND (reference sequence). CDR3 region: CASNDRDIGEQYF. In DNA, the CDR3 is TGTGCCAGTAACGACAGGGATATAGGCGAGCAGTACTTC.

The genes are TRBV2 and TRBJ1-6; the match to TRBD1 covers 7 bases. Germline lookup yields CDR1 SNHLY and CDR2 FYNNEI. The CDR3 length is 14 residues. V lost 5 bases, J lost 5 bases, and 3 bases stayed unmatched. CDR3 in DNA: TGTGCCAGCAGTCCCGGGACAGATAATTCACCCCTCCACTTT. It is translated as CASSPGTDNSPLHF.

This clone showed up just once. The V gene is TRBV6-5, the J gene TRBJ2-4; possible D gene TRBD1, 6 bases. Germline loops: CDR1 MNHEY, CDR2 SVGAGI. The ends were cut back, 5 bases at V and 7 bases at J, with 15 bases in the middle. The CDR3 runs 14 residues. This CDR3 is CASSRRQVGNIQYF. The CDR3 DNA sequence: TGTGCCAGCAGTCGTCGACAGGTCGGGAACATTCAGTACTTC.

V gene TRBV28 combines with J gene TRBJ2-1; 15 bases line up with TRBD2. Germline lookup yields CDR1 MDHEN and CDR2 SYDVKM. V lost 5 bases, J lost 3 bases, and 11 bases stayed unmatched. This CDR3 is 19 amino acids long. CDR3 DNA sequence: TGTGCCAGCAGTCCGGGACTAGCGGGAGGCCCCCTCGACTACAATGAGCAGTTCTTC. Translation gives CASSPGLAGGPLDYNEQFF.

V is TRBV7-9 and J is TRBJ2-1; 10 nucleotides align to TRBD2. This CDR3 is built from 14 residues. Trimming at V came to 5 bases and at J to 7 bases, leaving 5 bases not matched to a gene. CDR1 is SEHNR and CDR2 is FQNEAQ in the germline V gene (reference sequence). The CDR3 sequence is CASSQTSGSNEQFF. CDR3 sequence (DNA): TGTGCCAGCAGCCAGACTAGCGGGTCAAATGAGCAGTTCTTC.

The chain couples TRBV27 to TRBJ2-7; the match to TRBD2 covers 7 bases. The CDR3 extends over 17 amino acids. J was trimmed by 9 bases and V by 1 base; bases with no gene match: 18. CDR1 MNHEY and CDR2 SMNVEV come from the germline V gene (reference sequence). As DNA, the CDR3 is TGTGCCAGCAGTTTATTACCGCAGTGGGAGGGCAGTAGCGGGCAGTACTTC. Amino acid sequence: CASSLLPQWEGSSGQYF.

The chain couples TRBV28 to TRBJ2-5, with D unclear. The CDR3 is 12 amino acids. The V end was cut by 5 bases, the J end by 4 bases, with 8 bases between. Germline CDR1 is MDHEN and CDR2 is SYDVKM. CDR3 loop: CASSPTGETQYF. DNA for the CDR3: TGTGCCAGCAGTCCAACTGGAGAGACCCAGTACTTC.

This chain uses TRBV6-5 with TRBJ1-2; no reliable D call. CDR3 length: 15 residues. Trimming cost V 3 bases and J 8 bases, with 19 bases left between them. Germline assignment: CDR1 MNHEY and CDR2 SVGAGI. CDR3 in amino acids: CASSYLYRDRWGYTF. In DNA form, the CDR3 reads TGTGCCAGCAGTTATCTGTACCGGGATCGGTGGGGCTACACCTTC.

V gene TRBV10-2 combines with J gene TRBJ2-7; 9 bases match TRBD2. The CDR3 totals 16 residues. Trimming removed 1 base from V and 5 bases from J; junction bases left unmatched: 9. CDR1 WSHSY and CDR2 SAAADI come from the germline V gene. The CDR3, as DNA: TGCGCCAGCAGTGAGTTTCTGACTAGCGGTGGGGACGAGCAGTACTTC. This translates into CASSEFLTSGGDEQYF.

The count of this clone is one. V gene TRBV5-4 combines with J gene TRBJ1-2; no clear D gene. Germline lookup yields CDR1 SGHNT and CDR2 YYREEE (reference sequence). CDR3 length equals 13 residues. The V end lost 0 bases, the J end lost 2 bases, and 5 bases lay between the germline ends. CDR3 region: CASSLDINYGYTF. The CDR3, as DNA: TGTGCCAGCAGCTTGGATATAAACTATGGCTACACCTTC.

Ten or more counts support this clone. This chain uses TRBV2 with TRBJ2-7; D might be TRBD1 (5 bases). The V end lost 5 bases, the J end lost 9 bases, and 14 bases lay between the germline ends. Germline values: CDR1 SNHLY, CDR2 FYNNEI. CDR3 length equals 12 residues. DNA for the CDR3: TGTGCCAGCAGTACAGGTAGTATTAGGCAGTACTTC. The encoded protein is CASSTGSIRQYF.

V gene TRBV11-2 combines with J gene TRBJ2-5, with a possible D match to TRBD1 (5 bases). The CDR3 spans 13 residues. Germline values: CDR1 SGHAT, CDR2 FQNNGV. Trimming shortened V by 1 base and J by 7 bases, and 10 bases separated the two germline ends. DNA of the CDR3: TGTGCCAGCAGCTTAGGGGGCGCAGGGACCCAGTACTTC. It specifies CASSLGGAGTQYF.

Of note for this clone: Other DNA sequences in this specimen translate into the identical CDR3. The rearrangement joins TRBV18 to TRBJ1-2; 8 positions match TRBD1. The germline gives CDR1 KGHSH, CDR2 LQKENI. The J segment lost 4 bases and the V segment lost 3 bases, leaving 1 base of the junction unmatched. The CDR3 spans 13 residues. The CDR3 nucleotides are TGTGCCAGCTCACCGGACAGGGTCTATGGCTACACCTTC. Amino acids: CASSPDRVYGYTF.